Listed here are 20 T cell receptor beta chains from one sample, sequenced in a study of T-cell reconstitution after alpha-beta-depleted transplantation in children. Unique molecular identifiers were incorporated when the TCRbeta library was constructed. TCRdb passed the PCR reads through MiXCR, listing each CDR3 protein once. The sample has 300,000 to 400,000 distinct CDR3 sequences, under 20% seen once; the top ten hold 35% to 50%. The sample here was PBMCs, mostly from graft donor cells, taken 360 days after TCRalphabeta/CD19-depleted stem cell transplant. Receptors originate from a male patient under 10 years old who had a stem cell transplant for acute lymphoblastic leukemia, so the T cells may come from the graft donor.

This clonotype was recorded many times. This chain joins TRBV12-3 or TRBV12-4 and TRBJ1-1; 8 nucleotides agree with TRBD1. This CDR3 is built from 13 residues. Germline trimming cut 3 bases from V and 7 bases from J; bases unmatched to any gene: 4. The CDR3 nucleotides read TGTGCCAGCAGTTTTGGACAGGGCCTTGAAGCTTTCTTT. This codes for CASSFGQGLEAFF.

This clonotype was picked up many times. The germline gene is not matched at one end of the junction; a read error may be the cause. The CDR3 loop reads CASSQGRNYGYTF. Here the CDR3 DNA reads TGTGCCAGCAGCCAGGGACGGAACTATGGCTACACCTTC. V is TRBV4-3 and J is TRBJ1-2; a possible D gene is TRBD1 (5 bases). The CDR3 consists of 13 residues. CDR1 and CDR2 (germline): LGHNA, YSLEER.

This clonotype was seen many times. J is TRBJ2-1 and V is TRBV24-1; TRBD2 matches at 13 bases. CDR1 and CDR2 from the germline V gene are KGHDR and SFDVKD. CDR3 length equals 16 residues. V shed 4 bases and J 2 bases; nucleotides not matched to a gene: 1. CDR3 in amino acids: CATSDTSGRAYNEQFF. As DNA, the CDR3 is TGTGCCACCAGTGACACTAGCGGGAGGGCCTACAATGAGCAGTTCTTC.

The J gene is TRBJ2-5, the V gene TRBV28; 11 nucleotides match TRBD2. CDR1 MDHEN and CDR2 SYDVKM come from the germline V gene. The J segment lost 5 bases and the V segment lost 6 bases, leaving 8 bases of the junction unmatched. This CDR3 region has 15 residues. Written as DNA, the CDR3 is TGTGCCAGCAGCCGTAGCGGGAGGGAAGGGGAGACCCAGTACTTC. Amino acid sequence: CASSRSGREGETQYF.

This clonotype occurred many times. The V call is TRBV20-1, the J call TRBJ2-5; 11 bases align to TRBD2. The CDR3 totals 13 residues. Per the germline V gene, CDR1 is DFQATT and CDR2 is SNEGSKA (reference sequence). J lost 3 bases, V lost 6 bases, and 3 bases had no gene match. CDR3 DNA sequence: TGCAGTGCCCCGACTAGCGGGGAAGAGACCCAGTACTTC. It translates to CSAPTSGEETQYF.

This clonotype was seen more than once but under ten times. The chain has TRBV20-1 and TRBJ2-4; no reliable D call. Germline CDR1 DFQATT, CDR2 SNEGSKA (reference sequence). CDR3 length equals 13 residues. V was pared by 6 bases and J by 2 bases, with 11 bases between. The CDR3 reads CSADRQSKNIQYF. CDR3 nucleotides: TGCAGTGCCGACCGGCAGTCCAAAAACATTCAGTACTTC.

The gene calls are TRBV7-6 and TRBJ2-5; tentative D call: TRBD1 (6 bases). Deletions cut 6 bases from V and 3 bases from J, with 8 bases between. This CDR3 has 12 amino acids. The germline gives CDR1 SGHVS, CDR2 FNYEAQ. This CDR3 reads CASRSGEETQYF. CDR3 bases: TGTGCCAGCAGGTCAGGGGAAGAGACCCAGTACTTC.

The table lists this clonotype with a few counts. This chain joins TRBV11-2 and TRBJ2-2; D is uncertain. Germline V lookup: CDR1 SGHAT, CDR2 FQNNGV. The CDR3 sequence is 14 residues long. Trimming left V 8 bases short and J 5 bases short, with 15 bases between. CDR3 coding DNA: TGTGCCAGCTGCCGCAATTGTGGGACCGGGGAGCTGTTTTTT. Translating it yields CASCRNCGTGELFF.

The V gene is TRBV28, the J gene TRBJ1-4; the D gene is possibly TRBD1 (5 bases). From germline, CDR1 is MDHEN and CDR2 SYDVKM. The V gene lost 5 bases and the J gene lost 8 bases, with 18 bases spanning the gap. The CDR3 totals 15 residues. The CDR3 sequence: CASSPVGRLVEKLFF. DNA for the CDR3: TGTGCCAGCAGTCCGGTGGGGCGGCTTGTCGAAAAACTGTTTTTT.

This clonotype has at least ten counts. The chain has TRBV6-1 and TRBJ1-2, with a possible D match to TRBD1 (5 bases). The ends were cut back, 8 bases at V and 4 bases at J, with 20 bases in the middle. CDR1 and CDR2 (germline): MNHNS, SASEGT. The CDR3 covers 15 residues. This CDR3 is CASFGGGTNRYGYTF. CDR3 coding DNA: TGTGCCAGCTTCGGGGGTGGGACGAATCGCTATGGCTACACCTTC.

In its sample, this clonotype was seen many times. The V call is TRBV5-1, the J call TRBJ2-1, with D possibly being TRBD2 (6 bases). Germline V gene lookup returns CDR1 SGHRS and CDR2 YFSETQ. Trimming cost V 3 bases and J 6 bases, with 16 bases left between them. CDR3 length equals 15 residues. The DNA for the CDR3 is TGCGCCAGCAGCTCTACCGGACCGGAGGGCAATGAGCAGTTCTTC. Protein: CASSSTGPEGNEQFF.

This clonotype was observed a few times. The genes are TRBV29-1 and TRBJ2-7, with TRBD2 matching 8 bases. The J segment lost 4 bases and the V segment lost 8 bases, leaving 10 bases of the junction unmatched. The CDR3 contains 13 residues. CDR1 and CDR2 (germline): SQVTM, ANQGSEA. The CDR3 is CSCRGGSTYEQYF. CDR3 in DNA: TGCAGCTGTCGGGGGGGTTCCACTTACGAGCAGTACTTC.

This chain uses TRBV20-1 with TRBJ2-7; D gene unclear. Germline CDR1 DFQATT, CDR2 SNEGSKA (reference sequence). The ends were cut back, 3 bases at V and 3 bases at J, with 9 bases in the middle. This CDR3 has 12 amino acids. The CDR3 is CSASQGIYEQYF. In DNA, the CDR3 is TGCAGTGCTAGCCAAGGGATCTACGAGCAGTACTTC.

This clonotype was recorded at least ten times. The V call is TRBV4-2, the J call TRBJ2-7; 11 nucleotides align to TRBD2. The germline gives CDR1 LGHNA, CDR2 YNFKEQ. The V segment lost 3 bases and the J segment 1 base; nucleotides outside the gene matches: 5. The CDR3 spans 16 residues. CDR3 in amino acids: CASSQSGTSGSYEQYF. DNA for the CDR3: TGTGCCAGCAGCCAGTCGGGGACTAGCGGTTCCTACGAGCAGTACTTC.

This clonotype has just a few counts. The chain is built from TRBV20-1 and TRBJ2-2; D is undetermined. Germline V lookup: CDR1 DFQATT, CDR2 SNEGSKA (reference sequence). This CDR3 spans 19 amino acids. Trimming shortened V by 0 bases and J by 4 bases, and 24 bases separated the two germline ends. This CDR3 is CSARERRTVDQASTGELFF. DNA for the CDR3: TGCAGTGCTAGAGAGAGACGGACGGTTGACCAGGCCAGCACCGGGGAGCTGTTTTTT.

A remark on this clonotype: One end of the junction varies from germline; a read error may be responsible. The V and J genes are TRBV9 and TRBJ1-5; the D gene is possibly TRBD1 (5 bases). Germline CDR1 and CDR2: SGDLS and YYNGEE. This CDR3 has 15 amino acids. CDR3 region: CASSVEGSLNQPQRF. Here the CDR3 DNA reads TGTGCCAGCAGCGTAGAGGGGTCCCTTAATCAGCCCCAGCGTTTT.

This clonotype has a count of ten or more. This chain joins TRBV5-5 and TRBJ2-7; 9 nucleotides agree with TRBD2. The CDR3 contains 15 residues. V shed 0 bases, J shed 4 bases, and the junction held 5 bases outside the gene matches. CDR1 is SGHKS and CDR2 is YYEKEE in the germline V gene (reference sequence). The CDR3 here is CASSLGLAEEYEQYF. The CDR3 DNA follows: TGTGCCAGCAGCTTGGGACTAGCGGAAGAATACGAGCAGTACTTC.

This clonotype occurred a few times. CDR3 in amino acids: CASRSGTQKETQYF. DNA of the CDR3: TGTGCCAGCCGTTCCGGGACTCAAAAAGAGACCCAGTACTTC. The V call is TRBV3-1, the J call TRBJ2-5, with D possibly TRBD2 on 6 matching bases. CDR1 is LGHDT and CDR2 is YNNKEL in the germline V gene (reference sequence). The CDR3 contains 14 residues. Trimming pared 8 bases from V and 3 bases from J, leaving 16 bases between.

The chain recombines TRBV12-3 or TRBV12-4 with TRBJ2-7, with 11 bases fitting TRBD2. This CDR3 comprises 15 residues. V shed 9 bases and J 4 bases; nucleotides not matched to a gene: 11. This chain's CDR3 is CASRLAGGPIYEQYF. The CDR3 nucleotides read TGTGCCAGTCGCTTAGCGGGAGGGCCGATATACGAGCAGTACTTC.

In this sample, this clonotype turned up a few times. The V gene is TRBV28, the J gene TRBJ2-3; TRBD2 aligns across 7 bases. V trimming: 8 bases; J trimming: 0 bases; junction bases outside the gene matches: 5. CDR1 is MDHEN and CDR2 is SYDVKM in the germline V gene. The CDR3 consists of 14 residues. CDR3 region: CASSNSGSTDTQYF. The CDR3 DNA sequence: TGTGCCAGCTCGAATAGCGGGAGCACAGATACGCAGTATTTT.